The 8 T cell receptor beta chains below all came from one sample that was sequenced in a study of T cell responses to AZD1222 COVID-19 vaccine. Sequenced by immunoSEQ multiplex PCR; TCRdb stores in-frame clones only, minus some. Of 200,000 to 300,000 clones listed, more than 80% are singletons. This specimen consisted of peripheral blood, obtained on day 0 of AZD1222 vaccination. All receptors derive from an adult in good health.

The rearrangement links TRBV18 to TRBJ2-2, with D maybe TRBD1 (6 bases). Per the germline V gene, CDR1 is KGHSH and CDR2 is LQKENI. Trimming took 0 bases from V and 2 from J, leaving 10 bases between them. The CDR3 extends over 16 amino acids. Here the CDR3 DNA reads TGTGCCAGCTCACCACCGGGCAGGGGAAACACCGGGGAGCTGTTTTTT. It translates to CASSPPGRGNTGELFF.

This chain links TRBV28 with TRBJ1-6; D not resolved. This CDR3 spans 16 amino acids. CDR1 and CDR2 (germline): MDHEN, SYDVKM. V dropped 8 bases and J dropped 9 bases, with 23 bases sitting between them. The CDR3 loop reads CASRKQGNAAGSPLHF. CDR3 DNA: TGTGCCAGCCGCAAACAAGGAAACGCGGCGGGTTCACCCCTCCACTTT.

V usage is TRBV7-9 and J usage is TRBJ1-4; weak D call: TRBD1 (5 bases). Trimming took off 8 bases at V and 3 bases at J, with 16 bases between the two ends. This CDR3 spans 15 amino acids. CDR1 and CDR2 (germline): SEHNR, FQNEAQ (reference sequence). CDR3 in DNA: TGTGCCAGCTCCCACGAACGGGGACCTAATGAAAAACTGTTTTTT. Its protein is CASSHERGPNEKLFF.

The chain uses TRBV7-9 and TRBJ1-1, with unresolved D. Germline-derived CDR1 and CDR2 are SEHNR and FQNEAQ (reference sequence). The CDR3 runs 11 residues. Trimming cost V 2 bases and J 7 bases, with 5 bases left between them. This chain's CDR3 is CASSLILEAFF. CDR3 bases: TGTGCCAGCAGCTTAATCCTTGAAGCTTTCTTT.

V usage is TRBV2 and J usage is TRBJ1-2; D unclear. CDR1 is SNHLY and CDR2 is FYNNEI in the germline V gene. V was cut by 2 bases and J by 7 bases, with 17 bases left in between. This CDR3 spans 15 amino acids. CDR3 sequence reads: CASSERTHPGRGYTF. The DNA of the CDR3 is TGTGCCAGCAGTGAACGGACCCACCCGGGCCGTGGCTACACCTTC.

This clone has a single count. The CDR3 sequence is CASSQFREKLFF. DNA of the CDR3: TGTGCCAGCAGCCAATTCAGGGAAAAACTGTTTTTT. This chain uses TRBV3-1 (or the pseudogene TRBV3-2) with TRBJ1-4; D gene ambiguous. CDR3 size: 12 residues. Trimming left V 2 bases short and J 8 bases short, with 6 bases between. Germline V gene sequence: CDR1 LGHDT, CDR2 YNNKEL (reference sequence).

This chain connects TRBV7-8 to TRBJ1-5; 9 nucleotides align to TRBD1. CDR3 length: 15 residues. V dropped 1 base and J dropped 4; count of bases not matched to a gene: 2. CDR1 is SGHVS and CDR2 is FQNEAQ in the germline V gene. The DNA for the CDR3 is TGTGCCAGCAGCTTAGGAGGGACAGGGAATCAGCCCCAGCATTTT. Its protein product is CASSLGGTGNQPQHF.

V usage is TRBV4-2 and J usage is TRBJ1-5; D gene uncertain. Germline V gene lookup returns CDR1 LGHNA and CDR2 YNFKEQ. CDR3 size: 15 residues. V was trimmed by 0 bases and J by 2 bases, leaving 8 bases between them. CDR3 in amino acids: CASSQEGTGNQPQHF. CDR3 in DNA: TGTGCCAGCAGCCAAGAAGGCACAGGCAATCAGCCCCAGCATTTT.